One sample yielded the 8 T cell receptor beta chains listed below, sequenced in a study of T cells in Graves' hyperthyroidism and ophthalmopathy. Amplification targeted TCR beta CDR3 regions from RNA transcripts. The TCR CDR3 first-round RT-PCR relied on the HTBI primer set. In TCRdb, the multiplex PCR reads were re-called with MiXCR into one record per CDR3 protein. The table records approximately 330,000 distinct CDR3 sequences, 15% to 20% of them present only once. The specimen sequenced was blood. The source is a woman in her fifties or sixties with Graves' hyperthyroidism.

J is TRBJ1-1 and V is TRBV6-1; D is unresolved. This CDR3 spans 12 amino acids. Germline CDR1 MNHNS, CDR2 SASEGT. Trimming left V 2 bases short and J 4 bases short, with 5 bases between. CDR3: CASSEPGTEAFF. The CDR3 DNA reads as TGTGCCAGCAGTGAACCCGGCACTGAAGCTTTCTTT.

This clonotype was picked up a small number of times. This chain uses TRBV15 with TRBJ2-3; 7 nucleotides align to TRBD1. The CDR3 extends over 17 amino acids. The junction had 10 bases not matched to a gene; V was cut back by 1 base and J by 3 bases. The germline V gene encodes CDR1 LNHNV and CDR2 YYDKDF (reference sequence). The CDR3 region is CATSRVTDREFTDTQYF. In nucleotides, the CDR3 is TGTGCCACCAGCAGAGTCACCGACAGGGAATTTACAGATACGCAGTATTTT.

This clonotype was recorded at least ten times. The chain joins TRBV6-1 to TRBJ2-5, with TRBD1 identical over 7 bases. This CDR3 is built from 16 residues. Unmatched junction bases numbered 16, after V lost 4 bases and J lost 8 bases. Germline V CDR1 and CDR2: MNHNS, SASEGT. The CDR3 nucleotides are TGTGCCAGCAGTGCCCGTGGGGGACAGAACTATGTAACCCAGTACTTC. This translates into CASSARGGQNYVTQYF.

This chain links TRBV28 with TRBJ1-5; D is ambiguous. The CDR3 spans 15 residues. CDR1 is MDHEN and CDR2 is SYDVKM in the germline V gene. V was clipped by 3 bases and J by 1 base, with 10 bases between them. The CDR3 reads CASSFGTSSNQPQHF. CDR3 DNA sequence: TGTGCCAGCAGTTTCGGAACATCGAGCAATCAGCCCCAGCATTTT.

In its sample, this clonotype was seen many times. The CDR3 is CASSRTGTSGSEDEQFF. As DNA, the CDR3 is TGCGCCAGCAGCAGGACCGGGACTAGCGGGAGCGAAGATGAGCAGTTCTTC. V is TRBV5-1 and J is TRBJ2-1, with 14 bases aligning to TRBD2. The trim removed 4 bases at V and 8 bases at J, leaving 11 bases unmatched. Germline V gene data show CDR1 as SGHRS and CDR2 as YFSETQ. The CDR3 loop spans 17 amino acids.

On this clonotype itself: A junction end diverges from the germline sequence, so it may reflect a read error. The chain couples TRBV28 to TRBJ2-7; D might be TRBD2 (6 bases). This CDR3 has 14 residues. Germline V CDR1 and CDR2: MDHEN, SYDVKM. The chain's CDR3 is CASSEWAGSEEQHF. The CDR3 DNA reads TGTGCCAGCAGTGAGTGGGCGGGGAGTGAAGAGCAGCACTTC.

The V call is TRBV6-2 or TRBV6-3, the J call TRBJ1-3; D uncertain. Trimming stripped 6 bases from V and 0 bases from J, with 9 bases between. The germline V gene encodes CDR1 MNHEY and CDR2 SVGEGT. This CDR3 is 14 amino acids long. The CDR3 here is CASRDVSSGNTIYF. The CDR3 bases are TGTGCCAGCAGAGACGTGAGCTCTGGAAACACCATATATTTT.

The chain uses TRBV6-2 or TRBV6-3 and TRBJ2-7, with 8 nucleotides matching TRBD2. The germline V gene encodes CDR1 MNHEY and CDR2 SVGEGT. Losses at the gene ends were 11 bases for V and 4 bases for J; bases not matched to a gene: 7. This CDR3 is built from 12 residues. CDR3: CAATGLGYEQYF. The DNA for the CDR3 is TGTGCCGCGACGGGACTAGGATACGAGCAGTACTTC.